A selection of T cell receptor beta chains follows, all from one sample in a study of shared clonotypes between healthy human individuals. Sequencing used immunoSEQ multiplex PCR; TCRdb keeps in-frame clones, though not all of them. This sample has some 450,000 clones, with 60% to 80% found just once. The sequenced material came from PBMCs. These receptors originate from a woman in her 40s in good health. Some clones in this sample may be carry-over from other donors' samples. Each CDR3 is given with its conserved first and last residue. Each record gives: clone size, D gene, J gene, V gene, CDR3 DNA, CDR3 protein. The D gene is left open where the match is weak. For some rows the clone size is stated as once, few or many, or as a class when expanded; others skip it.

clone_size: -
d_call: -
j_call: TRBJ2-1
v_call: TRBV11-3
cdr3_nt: TGTGCCAGCAGCTTAGAAGAAGGCAATGAGCAGTTCTTC
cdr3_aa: CASSLEEGNEQFF

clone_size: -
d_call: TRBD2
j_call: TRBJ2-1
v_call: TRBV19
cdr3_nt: TGTGCCAGTAGTATAGACCCCGGGACTAGCGGGATTGATGAGCAGTTCTTC
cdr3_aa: CASSIDPGTSGIDEQFF

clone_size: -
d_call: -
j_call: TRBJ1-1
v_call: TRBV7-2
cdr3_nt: TGTGCCAGCAGCTTGACCATGCAGGGGAACACTGAAGCTTTCTTT
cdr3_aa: CASSLTMQGNTEAFF

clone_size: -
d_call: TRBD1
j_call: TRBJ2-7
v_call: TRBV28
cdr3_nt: TGTGCCAGCAGTTCCCACAGGGGCCGTCGAGGGTACGAGCAGTACTTC
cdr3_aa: CASSSHRGRRGYEQYF

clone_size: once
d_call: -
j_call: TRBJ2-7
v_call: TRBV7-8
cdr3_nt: TGTGCCAGCAGCTTTAGGGGTCGCGAGCAGTACTTC
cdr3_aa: CASSFRGREQYF

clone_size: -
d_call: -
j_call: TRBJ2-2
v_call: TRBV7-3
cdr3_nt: TGTGCCAGCAGCTTAGGACCCACCGGGGAGCTGTTTTTT
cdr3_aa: CASSLGPTGELFF

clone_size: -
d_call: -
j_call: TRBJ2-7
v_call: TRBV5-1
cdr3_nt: TGCGCCAGCAGCGAGGCCTACGAGCAGTACTTC
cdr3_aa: CASSEAYEQYF

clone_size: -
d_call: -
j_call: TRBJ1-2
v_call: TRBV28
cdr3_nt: TGTGCCATTCACAGGTTCGACTATGGCTACACCTTC
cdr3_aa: CAIHRFDYGYTF

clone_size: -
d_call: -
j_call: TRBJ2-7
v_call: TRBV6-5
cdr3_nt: TGTGCCAGCAGCAGACTGGGGGGAAAGGGCGAGCAGTACTTC
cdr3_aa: CASSRLGGKGEQYF

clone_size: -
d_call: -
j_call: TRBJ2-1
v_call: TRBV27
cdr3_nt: TGTGCCAGCAGCGTAGGGACCGGGAATGAGCAGTTCTTC
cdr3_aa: CASSVGTGNEQFF

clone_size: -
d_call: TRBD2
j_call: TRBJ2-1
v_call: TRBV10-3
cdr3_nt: TGTGCCATCAGGGAAGCGGGGGTACACAATGAGCAGTTCTTC
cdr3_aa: CAIREAGVHNEQFF

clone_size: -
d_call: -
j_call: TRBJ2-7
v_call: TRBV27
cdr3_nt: TGTGCCAGCAGTTCCCCAGACGGTGCCTACGAGCAGTACTTC
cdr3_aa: CASSSPDGAYEQYF

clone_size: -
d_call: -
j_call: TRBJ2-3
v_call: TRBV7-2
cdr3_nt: TGTGCCAGCAGCTCCCCGAGGGGGGTAGGTGGGCAGTATTTT
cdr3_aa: CASSSPRGVGGQYF

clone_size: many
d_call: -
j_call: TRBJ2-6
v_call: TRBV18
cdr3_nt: TGTGCCAGCTCACCACCGTCCTTCTCTGGGGCCAACGTCCTGACTTTC
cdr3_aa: CASSPPSFSGANVLTF

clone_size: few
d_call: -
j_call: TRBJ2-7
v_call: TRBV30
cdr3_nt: TGTGCCTGGAGCCCCCCTGGCTACGAGCAGTACTTC
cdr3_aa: CAWSPPGYEQYF

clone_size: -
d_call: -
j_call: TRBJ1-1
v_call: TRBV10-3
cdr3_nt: TGTGCCATCAGTGAGGCCCCAACAGGTATAAACACTGAAGCTTTCTTT
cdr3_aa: CAISEAPTGINTEAFF

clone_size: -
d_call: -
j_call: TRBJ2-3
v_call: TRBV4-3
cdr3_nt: TGCGCCAGCAGCCAAGAGGGGGCAGATACGCAGTATTTT
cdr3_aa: CASSQEGADTQYF

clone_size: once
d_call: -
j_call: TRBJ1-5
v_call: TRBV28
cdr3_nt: TGTGCCAGCAGTTTAGCCCCAGGGTTTCGGCAGCCCCAGCATTTT
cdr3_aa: CASSLAPGFRQPQHF

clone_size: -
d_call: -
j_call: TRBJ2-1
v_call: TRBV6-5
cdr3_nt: TGTGCCAGCAGTTACTCGTCAACTAAGGGTGAGAATGAGCAGTTCTTC
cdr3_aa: CASSYSSTKGENEQFF

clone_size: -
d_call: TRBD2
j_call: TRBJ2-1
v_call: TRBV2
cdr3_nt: TGTGCCAGCAGGCAGCGGGGTCGGTACAATGAGCAGTTCTTC
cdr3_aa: CASRQRGRYNEQFF

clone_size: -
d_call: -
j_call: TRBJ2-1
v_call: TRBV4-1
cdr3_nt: TGCGCCAGCAGCCAAGTTAGCAGTCTTGAGCAGTTCTTC
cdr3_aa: CASSQVSSLEQFF

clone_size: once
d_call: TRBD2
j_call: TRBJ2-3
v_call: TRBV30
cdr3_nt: TGTGCCTGGAGATTTGTTGCGGGAGGGACTAGCACAGATACGCAGTATTTT
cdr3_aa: CAWRFVAGGTSTDTQYF

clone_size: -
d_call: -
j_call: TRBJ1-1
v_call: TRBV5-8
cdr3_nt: TGTGCCAGCAGCTCTAAGATTAGGACGAACACTGAAGCTTTCTTT
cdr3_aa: CASSSKIRTNTEAFF

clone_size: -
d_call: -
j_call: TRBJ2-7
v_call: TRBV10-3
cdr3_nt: TGTGCCATCAGCCTCACAGGCTACGAGCAGTACTTC
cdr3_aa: CAISLTGYEQYF

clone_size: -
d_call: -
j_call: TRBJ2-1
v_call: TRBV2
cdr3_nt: TGTGCCAGCAGTAGGGGCAGGGGAGACGATGAGCAGTTCTTC
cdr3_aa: CASSRGRGDDEQFF

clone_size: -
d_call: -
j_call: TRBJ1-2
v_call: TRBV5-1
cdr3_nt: TGCGCCAGCAGCTCTACAGGGTCCCTGAACTATGGCTACACCTTC
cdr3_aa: CASSSTGSLNYGYTF

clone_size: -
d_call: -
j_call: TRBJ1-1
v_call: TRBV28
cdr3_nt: TGTGCCAGCAGTTTACGGATCTCCTGGGGCACTGAAGCTTTCTTT
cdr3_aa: CASSLRISWGTEAFF

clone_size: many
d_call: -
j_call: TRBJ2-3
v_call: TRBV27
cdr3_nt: TGTGCCAGCAGTCCTAGCACAGATACGCAGTATTTT
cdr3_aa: CASSPSTDTQYF

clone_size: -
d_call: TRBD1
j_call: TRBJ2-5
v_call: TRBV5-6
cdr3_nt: TGTGCCAGCAGCTCAGACAGGGGACAGACCCAGTACTTC
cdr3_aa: CASSSDRGQTQYF

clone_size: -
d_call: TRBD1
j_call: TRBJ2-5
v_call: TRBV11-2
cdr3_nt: TGTGCCAGCAGCCCTCTGGACAGGTTTACCCAGTACTTC
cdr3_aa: CASSPLDRFTQYF

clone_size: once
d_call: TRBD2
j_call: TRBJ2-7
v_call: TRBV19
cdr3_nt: TGTGCCAGTAGTATACGGTTGGGGCTAGCGGGAGCCTACGAGCAGTACTTC
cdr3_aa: CASSIRLGLAGAYEQYF

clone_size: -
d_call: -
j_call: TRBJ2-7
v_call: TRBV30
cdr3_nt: TGTGCCTGGAGTTACGGAACACTCTACGAGCAGTACTTC
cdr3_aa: CAWSYGTLYEQYF

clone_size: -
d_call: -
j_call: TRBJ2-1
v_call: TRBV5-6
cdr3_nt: TGTGCCAGCGGGTGGCAGGGCCCCTACAATGAGCAGTTCTTC
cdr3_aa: CASGWQGPYNEQFF

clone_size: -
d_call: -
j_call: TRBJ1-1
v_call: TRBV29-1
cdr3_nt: TGCAGCGTTCTCAAGGGACGGGAAGCTTTCTTT
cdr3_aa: CSVLKGREAFF

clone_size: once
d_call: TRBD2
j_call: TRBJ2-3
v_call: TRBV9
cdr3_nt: TGTGCCAGCAGCGCATCCATAGCGGGAGGGGATACGCAGTATTTT
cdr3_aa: CASSASIAGGDTQYF

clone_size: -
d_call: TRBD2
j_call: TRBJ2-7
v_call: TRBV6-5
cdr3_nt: TGTGCCAGCACCCGACTAGCGGGCTCGCGGGAGCAGTACTTC
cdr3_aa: CASTRLAGSREQYF

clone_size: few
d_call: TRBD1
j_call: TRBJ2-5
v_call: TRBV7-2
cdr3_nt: TGTGCCAGCAGCTCTACTGCAGGGGGCACAGGAGAGACCCAGTACTTC
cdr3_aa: CASSSTAGGTGETQYF

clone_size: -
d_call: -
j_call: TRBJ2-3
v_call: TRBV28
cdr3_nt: TGTGCGAGTTTACAGGGAGGGCCCTCAGATACGCAGTATTTT
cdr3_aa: CASLQGGPSDTQYF